The 26 T cell receptor beta chains presented below share a single source sample, sequenced in a study of Graves' ophthalmopathy and Graves' hyperthyroidism. Using RNA transcripts, the TCR beta CDR3 regions were amplified. The library came from an HTBI-primed first-round RT-PCR and a second-round multiplex PCR. TCRdb called the multiplex PCR reads again in MiXCR, with one record for every CDR3 protein. The top ten hold roughly 2.3% of the sample, which has some 350,000 distinct CDR3 sequences, about a sixth seen once. The sequencing input was peripheral blood. These receptors originate from an adult woman with stable Graves' hyperthyroidism.

This clonotype was seen many times. V usage is TRBV6-1 and J usage is TRBJ1-5, with 9 positions matching TRBD1. The CDR3 length is 15 residues. V shed 5 bases and J 4 bases; nucleotides not matched to a gene: 6. Germline V gives CDR1 MNHNS, CDR2 SASEGT. CDR3 in amino acids: CASSTRDRANQPQHF. In DNA form, the CDR3 reads TGTGCCAGCAGTACACGGGACAGGGCAAATCAGCCCCAGCATTTT.

Many counts were recorded for this clonotype. The chain carries TRBV12-5 and TRBJ2-7; D may match TRBD1 or TRBD2 (5 bases each). Trimming pared 0 bases from V and 6 bases from J, leaving 15 bases between. CDR1 is LGHNT, CDR2 FRNRAP, per germline. The CDR3 has 15 amino acids. CDR3 bases: TGTGCTAGTGGTTTGGTAACCGTGGAGAGGGGCGAGCAGTACTTC. This sequence encodes CASGLVTVERGEQYF. Looking up the rest from reference TRBV12-5 and TRBJ2-7 gives the full variable domain: DARVTQTPRHKVTEMGQEVTMRCQPILGHNTVFWYRQTMMQGLELLAYFRNRAPLDDSGMPKDRFSAEMPDATLATLKIQPSEPRDSAVYFCASGLVTVERGEQYFGPGTRLTVT.

At least ten counts were recorded for this clonotype. The chain carries TRBV7-2 and TRBJ1-1; D uncertain. Per germline, CDR1 SGHTA and CDR2 FQGNSA. Trimming stripped 5 bases from V and 1 base from J, with 8 bases between. The CDR3 has 13 residues. DNA for the CDR3: TGTGCCAGCAGCCCGAAGTCGAACACTGAAGCTTTCTTT. This translates into CASSPKSNTEAFF.

The chain employs TRBV28 and TRBJ1-2; D is perhaps TRBD1 (5 bases). This CDR3 is built from 17 residues. CDR1 is MDHEN and CDR2 is SYDVKM in the germline V gene. Between the trimmed V and J ends, which lost 3 bases and 1 base, there was a span of 18 bases. CDR3 residues: CASSFWVGVPNNYGYTF. The DNA of the CDR3 is TGTGCCAGCAGTTTTTGGGTAGGGGTACCCAATAACTATGGCTACACCTTC.

This clonotype was seen ten or more times. The chain joins TRBV7-9 to TRBJ2-7; D may be TRBD1 (6 bases). Germline V gene lookup returns CDR1 SEHNR and CDR2 FQNEAQ (reference sequence). The CDR3 totals 14 residues. V was clipped by 2 bases and J by 2 bases, with 10 bases between them. CDR3: CASSLLDSPYEQYF. The CDR3 DNA follows: TGTGCCAGCAGCTTACTGGACAGCCCCTACGAGCAGTACTTC. Variable domain in full (rest from reference TRBV7-9 and TRBJ2-7): DTGVSQNPRHKITKRGQNVTFRCDPISEHNRLYWYRQTLGQGPEFLTYFQNEAQLEKSRLLSDRFSAERPKGSFSTLEIQRTEQGDSAMYLCASSLLDSPYEQYFGPGTRLTVT.

The sample holds many counts of this clonotype. CDR3 residues: CASSAHRGPPPSNQPQHF. CDR3 sequence (DNA): TGTGCCAGCAGTGCCCACAGGGGGCCCCCACCTAGCAATCAGCCCCAGCATTTT. The genes are TRBV6-1 and TRBJ1-5, with 9 nucleotides matching TRBD1. Germline trimming cut 4 bases from V and 0 bases from J; bases unmatched to any gene: 10. This CDR3 region has 18 residues. Per the germline V gene, CDR1 is MNHNS and CDR2 is SASEGT.

The chain joins TRBV27 to TRBJ1-1; TRBD1 agrees at 7 bases. The V and J ends lost 5 bases and 11 bases, in that order; junction bases with no gene match: 8. The CDR3 is 12 amino acids. The germline gives CDR1 MNHEY, CDR2 SMNVEV (reference sequence). The CDR3 region is CASSGLDRAAFF. The DNA of the CDR3 is TGTGCCAGCAGTGGATTAGACAGGGCTGCTTTCTTT.

This clonotype was recorded at least ten times. The V gene is TRBV5-1, the J gene TRBJ1-1; 8 positions agree with TRBD1. The CDR3 spans 16 residues. V was clipped by 4 bases and J by 0 bases; unmatched bases: 8. The germline gives CDR1 SGHRS, CDR2 YFSETQ. CDR3 amino acids: CASSTKDRAMNTEAFF. CDR3 nucleotides: TGCGCCAGCAGCACAAAGGACAGGGCAATGAACACTGAAGCTTTCTTT.

Ten or more counts support this clonotype. Relative to the germline gene, one junction end is altered; a read error may explain this. The rearrangement links TRBV11-2 to TRBJ2-4; tentatively, D is TRBD1 (6 bases). Germline CDR1 reads SGHAT; CDR2 reads FQNNGV. The CDR3 extends over 15 amino acids. The CDR3 bases are TGTGCCAGCAGCTTCAGGGGTCGGGGTTGGAACATTAAGTACTTC. Encoded protein: CASSFRGRGWNIKYF.

The rearrangement uses TRBV4-2 and TRBJ2-7, with TRBD2 matching 9 bases. Germline V gene data show CDR1 as LGHNA and CDR2 as YNFKEQ. The CDR3 is 16 residues long. Trimming cost V 3 bases and J 3 bases; bases outside gene matches: 9. CDR3 sequence: CASSHRASGDLYEQYF. The DNA of the CDR3 is TGTGCCAGCAGCCACCGGGCTAGCGGGGACCTCTACGAGCAGTACTTC.

This clonotype was detected many times. J is TRBJ2-5 and V is TRBV6-5, with 11 bases fitting TRBD2. Germline V gene data show CDR1 as MNHEY and CDR2 as SVGAGI. V was clipped by 3 bases and J by 5 bases; unmatched bases: 14. This CDR3 has 18 residues. The CDR3 bases are TGTGCCAGCAGTTATGGGCGACTAGCGGGACCAGGAAAGGAGACCCAGTACTTC. It is translated as CASSYGRLAGPGKETQYF.

This clonotype showed up many times. This chain links TRBV30 with TRBJ1-5; tentative D call: TRBD1 (5 bases). CDR1 is GTSNPN, CDR2 SVGIG, per germline (reference sequence). The CDR3 contains 13 residues. The V end was cut by 3 bases, the J end by 0 bases, with 6 bases between. In DNA, the CDR3 is TGTGCCTGGAGGAGGGGTAGCAATCAGCCCCAGCATTTT. Its translation is CAWRRGSNQPQHF.

At least ten counts were recorded for this clonotype. The chain joins TRBV12-3 or TRBV12-4 to TRBJ2-7; D not resolved. This CDR3 spans 14 amino acids. V was pared by 1 base and J by 0 bases, with 7 bases between. In DNA form, the CDR3 reads TGTGCCAGCAGTTTAGGCGTCGGCTCCTACGAGCAGTACTTC. This encodes CASSLGVGSYEQYF.

This clonotype was observed many times. The V gene is TRBV28, the J gene TRBJ1-1; D is ambiguous. V gave up 11 bases and J gave up 1 base, with 14 bases separating them. CDR3 length: 13 residues. Germline V lookup: CDR1 MDHEN, CDR2 SYDVKM. DNA of the CDR3: TGTGCCGGAAAGTTTGTCGGGAACACTGAAGCTTTCTTT. Translated: CAGKFVGNTEAFF. Combining the CDR3 with reference TRBV28 and TRBJ1-1 gives the whole variable domain DVKVTQSSRYLVKRTGEKVFLECVQDMDHENMFWYRQDPGLGLRLIYFSYDVKMKEKGDIPEGYSVSREKKERFSLILESASTNQTSMYLCAGKFVGNTEAFFGQGTRLTVV.

This clonotype was recorded many times. The genes are TRBV28 and TRBJ2-7; TRBD2 agrees at 9 bases. CDR1 is MDHEN and CDR2 is SYDVKM in the germline V gene. The CDR3 runs to 15 residues. Trimming removed 4 bases from V and 5 bases from J; junction bases left unmatched: 9. In DNA, the CDR3 is TGTGCCAGCAGTTCCCGTAGCGGGAGAAACGACGAGCAGTACTTC. This sequence encodes CASSSRSGRNDEQYF.

This chain joins TRBV24-1 and TRBJ2-7; TRBD2 agrees at 13 bases. V shed 3 bases and J 5 bases; nucleotides not matched to a gene: 6. The CDR3 loop spans 16 amino acids. Germline CDR1 reads KGHDR; CDR2 reads SFDVKD. CDR3 residues: CATSDRTSGSPHEQYF. The CDR3 DNA reads TGTGCCACCAGTGATCGGACTAGCGGGAGTCCCCACGAGCAGTACTTC.

This chain connects TRBV5-6 to TRBJ2-6, with unresolved D. V gave up 0 bases and J gave up 6 bases, with 7 bases separating them. This CDR3 comprises 14 residues. The germline CDR1 and CDR2 sequences are SGHDT and YYEEEE. CDR3 sequence (DNA): TGTGCCAGCAGCTTGGCCTCGGAGGCCAACGTCCTGACTTTC. Translation: CASSLASEANVLTF.

V is TRBV5-1 and J is TRBJ2-2; D call uncertain. Germline V gene data show CDR1 as SGHRS and CDR2 as YFSETQ. This CDR3 has 17 residues. With 0 bases removed from V and 2 bases from J, the gap between germline ends came to 14 bases. CDR3 sequence (DNA): TGCGCCAGCAGCTTGGTGGCTGCCCTCGCTAACACCGGGGAGCTGTTTTTT. As protein: CASSLVAALANTGELFF.

This clonotype has a count of ten or more. The rearrangement joins TRBV20-1 to TRBJ2-5; TRBD2 matches at 10 bases. The CDR3 has 18 amino acids. Germline lookup yields CDR1 DFQATT and CDR2 SNEGSKA (reference sequence). With 1 base clipped from V and 4 bases from J, the junction kept 15 bases outside the gene matches. The CDR3 sequence: CSARVWLAGVGKAETQYF. The CDR3, as DNA: TGCAGTGCTAGAGTTTGGCTAGCGGGAGTTGGGAAGGCAGAGACCCAGTACTTC.

This clonotype was seen ten or more times. The CDR3 spells CASSARQGDNSPLHF. The CDR3 DNA sequence: TGTGCCAGTAGTGCCCGACAGGGGGATAATTCACCCCTCCACTTT. This chain links TRBV19 with TRBJ1-6; 9 bases align to TRBD1. The junction had 4 bases not matched to a gene; V was cut back by 5 bases and J by 5 bases. The CDR3 covers 15 residues. Germline CDR1 and CDR2: LNHDA and SQIVND (reference sequence).

This clonotype was seen repeatedly, ten times or more. The rearrangement links TRBV7-9 to TRBJ2-7; D gene ambiguous. V lost 1 base, J lost 0 bases, and 10 bases lay in between. Per the germline V gene, CDR1 is SEHNR and CDR2 is FQNEAQ (reference sequence). This CDR3 has 15 residues. The CDR3 nucleotides read TGTGCCAGCAGCTTAGGGTTCCGGAGCTCCTACGAGCAGTACTTC. This encodes CASSLGFRSSYEQYF.

This clonotype was counted many times. This sequence joins TRBV2 and TRBJ1-3; D is possibly TRBD1 (5 bases). The germline V gene encodes CDR1 SNHLY and CDR2 FYNNEI. Trimming shortened V by 5 bases and J by 2 bases, and 19 bases separated the two germline ends. The CDR3 length is 17 residues. CDR3 DNA: TGTGCCAGCAGTCCTGGGGGGTCGCTCTGGGCTGGAAACACCATATATTTT. As protein: CASSPGGSLWAGNTIYF.

This clonotype was picked up many times. The chain employs TRBV30 and TRBJ2-7, with D perhaps being TRBD1 or TRBD2 (5 bases each). The CDR3 is 12 amino acids. Germline V lookup: CDR1 GTSNPN, CDR2 SVGIG (reference sequence). The germline V and J ends were trimmed by 7 bases and 2 bases, with 12 bases remaining between them. The CDR3 loop reads CASAGTAYEQYF. The CDR3 DNA is TGTGCCTCCGCCGGGACGGCCTACGAGCAGTACTTC.

This clonotype showed up just a few times. The chain joins TRBV9 to TRBJ2-3; D might be TRBD1 (6 bases). CDR1 SGDLS and CDR2 YYNGEE come from the germline V gene. CDR3 length: 16 residues. Trimming removed 0 bases at V and 2 bases at J, with 13 bases between. CDR3 nucleotides: TGTGCCAGCAGCGTAGGGAGTAGGGGGTACACAGATACGCAGTATTTT. This codes for CASSVGSRGYTDTQYF.

This clonotype came up many times. V usage is TRBV20-1 and J usage is TRBJ1-6, with 8 nucleotides matching TRBD1. The J segment lost 5 bases and the V segment lost 3 bases, leaving 3 bases of the junction unmatched. CDR1 is DFQATT and CDR2 is SNEGSKA in the germline V gene (reference sequence). The CDR3 runs 14 residues. CDR3 coding DNA: TGCAGTGCTAGTGGCAGGGGGCATAATTCACCCCTCCACTTT. It specifies CSASGRGHNSPLHF.

Many counts were recorded for this clonotype. The V and J genes are TRBV11-1 and TRBJ2-7; 12 positions match TRBD2. The CDR3 has 15 residues. V gave up 5 bases and J gave up 7 bases; unmatched junction bases: 9. The germline CDR1 and CDR2 sequences are SGHAT and FQDESV (reference sequence). CDR3 protein: CASSITGLAGAEQYF. In DNA, the CDR3 is TGTGCCAGCAGCATAACGGGACTAGCGGGCGCAGAGCAGTACTTC.